This T cell receptor (beta chain) was sequenced in a study of T cell changes during pregnancy in multiple sclerosis. The assay was immunoSEQ multiplex PCR, and TCRdb's table has in-frame clones only and misses some. The table has about 76,000 clones, around 93% seen once. Trimming cost V 9 bases and J 3 bases; bases outside gene matches: 7. CDR1 is LNHDA, CDR2 SQIVND, per germline (reference sequence). This CDR3 spans 15 amino acids. Source: peripheral blood, taken in the second trimester of pregnancy. The clonotype comes from a female donor with multiple sclerosis, enrolled in a pregnancy study. The rearrangement joins TRBV19 to TRBJ2-2; 10 nucleotides match TRBD1. DNA of the CDR3: TGTGCCAGCCTAGACAGGGGGCTTTACACCGGGGAGCTGTTTTTT. It specifies CASLDRGLYTGELFF.